Listed below are T cell receptor beta chains from one sample, sequenced in a study of blood T cells in healthy people across ages. Each CDR3 protein gets one entry after TCRdb re-called the 5' RACE reads with MiXCR. The sample has 1.6 million or so distinct CDR3 sequences, roughly 32% seen once. Sequencing input: blood. The receptors here all came from a woman in her twenties or thirties in good health. Each CDR3 is given with its conserved first and last residue. D genes are given only for firm matches. Rows may omit the clone size; those that give it use once, few, many or a size class.

size,V,J,D,CDR3,DNA
NA,TRBV27,TRBJ2-2,NA,CASSLFPGNTGELFF,TGTGCCAGCAGTTTATTTCCGGGAAACACCGGGGAGCTGTTTTTT
NA,TRBV5-1,TRBJ2-3,NA,CASSQAFGARGTDTQYF,TGCGCCAGCAGCCAAGCCTTTGGGGCGAGGGGCACAGATACGCAGTATTTT
many,TRBV10-2,TRBJ2-7,TRBD2,CASRVGLAGDYEQYF,TGCGCCAGCAGAGTGGGACTAGCGGGGGACTACGAGCAGTACTTC
many,TRBV27,TRBJ2-7,NA,CASSPGTAISYEQYF,TGTGCCAGCAGTCCGGGGACTGCAATCTCCTACGAGCAGTACTTC
few,TRBV7-2,TRBJ2-2,TRBD2,CASRSSGGNTGELFF,TGTGCCAGCAGATCGAGCGGGGGGAACACCGGGGAGCTGTTTTTT
NA,TRBV28,TRBJ2-7,NA,CASSVRLAGIYEQYF,TGTGCCAGCAGTGTTCGACTGGCGGGGATCTACGAGCAGTACTTC
NA,TRBV5-1,TRBJ2-1,TRBD1,CASSLASGQGYNEQFF,TGCGCCAGCAGCTTGGCCTCGGGACAGGGCTACAATGAGCAGTTCTTC
few,TRBV7-2,TRBJ2-1,NA,CASSIRLGFTYNEQFF,TGTGCCAGCAGCATCCGACTGGGGTTCACCTACAATGAGCAGTTCTTC
few,TRBV12-5,TRBJ2-7,TRBD1,CASGFPGQGSGKGRGAFSYEQYF,TGTGCTAGTGGTTTCCCGGGACAGGGATCTGGTAAGGGCCGGGGGGCCTTCTCCTACGAGCAGTACTTC
many,TRBV12-3/TRBV12-4,TRBJ2-1,NA,CASSRGRYEQFF,TGTGCCAGCAGCCGTGGTAGATATGAGCAGTTCTTC
few,TRBV4-1,TRBJ2-1,NA,CASSLRDLRENEQFF,TGCGCCAGCAGCCTTCGGGACTTAAGAGAAAATGAGCAGTTCTTC
NA,TRBV20-1,TRBJ2-3,TRBD1,CSALTGGATGADTQYF,TGCAGTGCCCTCACAGGGGGCGCAACAGGGGCAGATACGCAGTATTTT
NA,TRBV20-1,TRBJ2-5,TRBD2,CSAPGEGGAAGQYF,TGCAGTGCTCCCGGGGAGGGAGGAGCGGCGGGGCAGTACTTC
few,TRBV20-1,TRBJ2-2,TRBD1,CSARDRTNTGELFF,TGCAGTGCTCGGGACAGAACGAACACCGGGGAGCTGTTTTTT
NA,TRBV20-1,TRBJ2-7,TRBD2,CSARDASGSNEQYF,TGCAGTGCTAGAGATGCTAGCGGGAGTAACGAGCAGTACTTC
NA,TRBV20-1,TRBJ2-7,TRBD2,CSARGGLAGIEQYF,TGCAGTGCTAGAGGTGGACTAGCGGGAATTGAGCAGTACTTC
NA,TRBV11-2,TRBJ2-5,NA,CASRLGKTYQETQYF,TGTGCCAGCAGGTTGGGAAAGACCTACCAAGAGACCCAGTACTTC
NA,TRBV5-1,TRBJ2-7,TRBD2,CASTPGAGGEQYF,TGCGCCAGCACCCCTGGTGCGGGGGGCGAGCAGTACTTC
many,TRBV5-5,TRBJ2-7,TRBD2,CASSRRGGEQYF,TGTGCCAGCAGCCGGAGGGGAGGGGAGCAGTACTTC
NA,TRBV3-1,TRBJ1-2,NA,CASSPIGGYGYTF,TGTGCCAGCAGCCCCATTGGGGGTTATGGCTACACCTTC
once,TRBV14,TRBJ1-2,NA,CASSQEGGWAPNTF,TGTGCCAGCAGCCAAGAAGGAGGGTGGGCTCCGAACACCTTC
few,TRBV20-1,TRBJ2-1,TRBD1,CSARDDRVGEQFF,TGCAGTGCTAGAGACGACAGGGTTGGCGAGCAGTTCTTC
few,TRBV7-3,TRBJ2-7,TRBD2,CASSLTAASGRYEQYF,TGTGCCAGCAGCTTAACTGCTGCTAGCGGGCGCTACGAGCAGTACTTC
once,TRBV19,TRBJ1-1,NA,CASFSGLNTEAFF,TGTGCCAGTTTTTCGGGGCTGAACACTGAAGCTTTCTTT
NA,TRBV28,TRBJ1-2,NA,CASRRLLLVRQGGFENYGYTF,TGTGCCAGCAGGCGTTTATTACTAGTACGGCAGGGAGGATTCGAGAACTATGGCTACACCTTC
NA,TRBV27,TRBJ2-7,NA,CACKDRAGNEQYF,TGTGCCTGCAAAGACAGGGCGGGGAACGAGCAGTACTTC
NA,TRBV7-2,TRBJ2-1,NA,CASSPFGEHNEQFF,TGTGCCAGCAGCCCCTTTGGCGAACACAATGAGCAGTTCTTC
NA,TRBV4-1,TRBJ2-5,NA,CGSSQFKTDQETQYF,TGCGGCAGCAGCCAATTTAAAACGGATCAAGAGACCCAGTACTTC
once,TRBV20-1,TRBJ2-1,TRBD2,CSASGTEAGDEQFF,TGCAGTGCGAGCGGTACTGAGGCGGGAGATGAGCAGTTCTTC
NA,TRBV29-1,TRBJ2-3,TRBD1,CSVVSLGQGVDVGTDTQYF,TGCAGCGTCGTGTCCTTGGGACAGGGTGTTGATGTAGGCACAGATACGCAGTATTTT
NA,TRBV7-9,TRBJ2-7,NA,CASSLGARGRIYGQYF,TGTGCCAGCAGCTTAGGGGCCAGGGGTAGAATCTACGGGCAGTACTTC
few,TRBV6-1,TRBJ2-7,NA,CATSAGARYEQYF,TGTGCCACGTCTGCCGGGGCCCGCTACGAGCAGTACTTC